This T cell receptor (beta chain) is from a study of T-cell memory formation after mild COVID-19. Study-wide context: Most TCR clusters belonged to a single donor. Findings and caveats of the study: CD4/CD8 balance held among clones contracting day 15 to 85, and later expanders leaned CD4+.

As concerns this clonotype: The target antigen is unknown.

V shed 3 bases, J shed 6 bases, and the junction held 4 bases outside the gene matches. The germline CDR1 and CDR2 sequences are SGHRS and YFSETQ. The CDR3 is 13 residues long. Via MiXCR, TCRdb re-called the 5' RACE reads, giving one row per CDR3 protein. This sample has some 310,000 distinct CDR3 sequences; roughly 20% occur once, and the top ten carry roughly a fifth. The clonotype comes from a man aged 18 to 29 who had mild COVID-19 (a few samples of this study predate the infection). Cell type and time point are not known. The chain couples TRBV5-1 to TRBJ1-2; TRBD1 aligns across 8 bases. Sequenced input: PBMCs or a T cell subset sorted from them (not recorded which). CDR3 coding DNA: TGCGCCAGCAGCTCCGGACAGGGCAATGGCTACACCTTC. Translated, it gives CASSSGQGNGYTF.